The clone carrying this T cell receptor (beta chain) has only a few counts. The same CDR3 is also encoded by other DNA sequences in this sample. This sample is drawn from a study of T cells after posttransplantation cyclophosphamide. V shed 0 bases and J shed 7 bases, with 9 bases lying between them. The CDR3 is made up of 14 amino acids. CDR1 and CDR2 from the germline V gene are SGHVS and FNYEAQ. The table came from immunoSEQ multiplex PCR; TCRdb's copy has only in-frame clones and leaves some out. The table lists approximately 23,000 clones, 86% of them singletons. The TCR sequence derives from a woman between 55 and 75 years old with a blood cancer, CMV-positive, and with a related stem cell donor. J is TRBJ1-4 and V is TRBV7-6; D call uncertain. The sequencing input was PBMCs. The CDR3 region has the DNA TGTGCCAGCAGCTTAGCGGGTGGAGGTGAAAAACTGTTTTTT. As protein: CASSLAGGGEKLFF.